The rows below give T cell receptor beta chains drawn from one sample of a study of identical twins. Each CDR3 protein gets one entry after TCRdb re-called the 5' RACE reads with MiXCR. The sample yields 650,000 to 800,000 distinct CDR3 sequences, over 8.5% seen once. Another study also made use of these data, one on yellow fever vaccine responses in identical twins.

The sample taken for sequencing was PBMCs. The receptor source for this set is a woman aged 18-29 years in good health. The CDR3 runs from the conserved cysteine through the conserved F or W. The D gene is left open where the match is weak. Only part of the rows carry a size: once, few, many, or a class if the clone is expanded.

>TRBJ1-6|-|TRBV9|few
CASSAGATPLHF
TGTGCCAGCAGCGCGGGGGCTACACCCCTCCACTTT
>TRBJ2-3|TRBD1|TRBV2|few
CASSHPTGKGPDTQYF
TGTGCCAGCAGTCACCCGACAGGGAAAGGCCCAGATACGCAGTATTTT
>TRBJ2-7|TRBD1|TRBV7-2|-
CASSPAGQGNEQYF
TGTGCCAGCAGCCCAGCAGGACAGGGAAACGAGCAGTACTTC
>TRBJ1-6|-|TRBV6-5|many
CASSSYSSESSYNSPLHF
TGTGCCAGCAGTTCCTACTCGTCGGAGAGCTCCTATAATTCACCCCTCCACTTT
>TRBJ2-7|TRBD1|TRBV3-1|-
CASSQAEPGGRLYEQYF
TGTGCCAGCAGCCAGGCCGAACCAGGGGGACGACTCTACGAGCAGTACTTC
>TRBJ2-3|TRBD2|TRBV27|many
CASSPNEREGFPDTQYF
TGTGCCAGCAGTCCCAACGAGCGGGAGGGATTTCCAGATACGCAGTATTTT
>TRBJ2-7|TRBD2|TRBV6-2/TRBV6-3|-
CASTSLAGVYEQYF
TGTGCCAGCACCTCACTAGCGGGAGTCTACGAGCAGTACTTC
>TRBJ1-3|-|TRBV20-1|few
CSARGESGNTIYF
TGCAGTGCTAGAGGGGAATCTGGAAACACCATATATTTT
>TRBJ2-7|-|TRBV20-1|-
CSAGPGQLNSYEQYF
TGCAGTGCTGGACCGGGACAACTAAACTCCTACGAGCAGTACTTC
>TRBJ2-5|TRBD2|TRBV2|-
CASRAGTSIVQTQYF
TGTGCCAGCAGGGCCGGGACTAGTATAGTCCAGACCCAGTACTTC
>TRBJ1-1|-|TRBV29-1|many
CSEWTMNTEAFF
TGCAGCGAATGGACCATGAACACTGAAGCTTTCTTT
>TRBJ1-2|TRBD1|TRBV20-1|few
CSATPGQSRHGYTF
TGCAGTGCTACTCCGGGACAGTCCCGACATGGCTACACCTTC
>TRBJ1-2|TRBD1|TRBV28|few
CVSSFPRDRVGDYGYTF
TGTGTCAGCAGTTTTCCCCGGGACAGGGTTGGAGACTATGGCTACACCTTC
>TRBJ2-6|-|TRBV9|-
CASSERFVAGSGANVLTF
TGTGCCAGCAGCGAAAGATTTGTAGCCGGCTCTGGGGCCAACGTCCTGACTTTC
>TRBJ2-2|-|TRBV15|few
CATSIISKGGGELFF
TGTGCCACCAGCATTATCAGCAAGGGGGGCGGGGAGCTGTTTTTT
>TRBJ1-1|TRBD1|TRBV7-2|many
CASSIRTGGEAFF
TGTGCCAGCAGCATCCGGACAGGGGGAGAAGCTTTCTTT
>TRBJ2-7|-|TRBV12-3/TRBV12-4|many
CASQTGANWYEQYF
TGTGCCAGCCAAACGGGGGCTAACTGGTACGAGCAGTACTTC